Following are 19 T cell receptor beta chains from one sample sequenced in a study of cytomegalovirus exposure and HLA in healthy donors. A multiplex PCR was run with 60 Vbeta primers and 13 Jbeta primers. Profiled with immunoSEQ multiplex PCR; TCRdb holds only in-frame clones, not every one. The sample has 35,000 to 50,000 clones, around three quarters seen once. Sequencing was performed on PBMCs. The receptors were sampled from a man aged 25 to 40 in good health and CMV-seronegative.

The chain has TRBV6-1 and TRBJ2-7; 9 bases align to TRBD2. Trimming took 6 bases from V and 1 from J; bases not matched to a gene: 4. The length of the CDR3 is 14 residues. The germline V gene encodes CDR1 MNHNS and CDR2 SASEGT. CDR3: CASSLAGQSYEQYF. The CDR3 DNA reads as TGTGCCAGCAGCCTAGCGGGACAATCCTACGAGCAGTACTTC.

This CDR3 is CASSQDRTVSYEQYF. The CDR3 region has the DNA TGTGCCAGCAGCCAAGATCGGACAGTCTCCTACGAGCAGTACTTC. The V gene is TRBV4-2, the J gene TRBJ2-7; tentative D call: TRBD1 (6 bases). CDR1 is LGHNA and CDR2 is YNFKEQ in the germline V gene. This CDR3 is built from 15 residues. The V gene lost 0 bases and the J gene lost 0 bases, with 9 bases spanning the gap.

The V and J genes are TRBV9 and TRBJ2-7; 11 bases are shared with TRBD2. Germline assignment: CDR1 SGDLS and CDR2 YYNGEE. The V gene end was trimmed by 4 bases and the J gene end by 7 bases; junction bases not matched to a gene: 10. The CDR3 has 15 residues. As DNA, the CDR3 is TGTGCCAGCAGCCCTTATATTAGCGGGAGGGCGGAGCAGTACTTC. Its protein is CASSPYISGRAEQYF.

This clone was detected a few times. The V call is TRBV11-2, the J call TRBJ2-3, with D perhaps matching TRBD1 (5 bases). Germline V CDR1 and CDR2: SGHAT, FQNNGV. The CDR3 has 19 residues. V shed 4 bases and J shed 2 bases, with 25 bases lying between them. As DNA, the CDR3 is TGTGCCAGCAGCTCGTTGAACTTAAAACAAGGACATGACACAGATACGCAGTATTTT. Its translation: CASSSLNLKQGHDTDTQYF.

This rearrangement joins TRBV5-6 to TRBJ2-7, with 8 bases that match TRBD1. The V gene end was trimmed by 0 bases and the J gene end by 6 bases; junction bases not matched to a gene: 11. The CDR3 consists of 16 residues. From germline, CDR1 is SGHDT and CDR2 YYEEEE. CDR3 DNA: TGTGCCAGCAGCTTGGTAGGGGTCGACAGGGGAGGCGAGCAGTACTTC. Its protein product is CASSLVGVDRGGEQYF.

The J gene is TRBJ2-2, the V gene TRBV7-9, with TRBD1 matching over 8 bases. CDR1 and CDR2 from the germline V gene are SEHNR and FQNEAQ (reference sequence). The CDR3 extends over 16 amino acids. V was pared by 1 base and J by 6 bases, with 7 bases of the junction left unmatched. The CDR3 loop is CASSLVSGGAAGELFF. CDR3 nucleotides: TGTGCCAGCAGCTTAGTATCAGGGGGCGCGGCCGGGGAGCTGTTTTTT.

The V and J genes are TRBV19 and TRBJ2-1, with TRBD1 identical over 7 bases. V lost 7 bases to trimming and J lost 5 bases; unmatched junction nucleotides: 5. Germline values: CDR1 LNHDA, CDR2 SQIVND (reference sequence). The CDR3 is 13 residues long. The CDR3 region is CASMDRNNNEQFF. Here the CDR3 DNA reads TGTGCCAGTATGGACAGGAACAACAATGAGCAGTTCTTC.

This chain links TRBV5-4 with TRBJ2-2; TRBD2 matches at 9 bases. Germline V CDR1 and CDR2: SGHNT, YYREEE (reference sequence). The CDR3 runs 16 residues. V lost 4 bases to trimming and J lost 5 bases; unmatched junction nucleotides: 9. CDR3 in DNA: TGTGCCAGCAGCCAAGATATAGCGGGAGAAACCGGGGAGCTGTTTTTT. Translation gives CASSQDIAGETGELFF.

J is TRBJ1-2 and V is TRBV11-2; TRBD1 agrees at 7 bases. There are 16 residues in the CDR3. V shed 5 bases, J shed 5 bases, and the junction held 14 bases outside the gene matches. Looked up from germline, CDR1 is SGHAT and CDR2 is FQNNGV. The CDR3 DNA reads TGTGCCAGCAGCCACACCGCGGTCGACAGGGATTATGGCTACACCTTC. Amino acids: CASSHTAVDRDYGYTF. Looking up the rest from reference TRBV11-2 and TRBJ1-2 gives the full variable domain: EAGVAQSPRYKIIEKRQSVAFWCNPISGHATLYWYQQILGQGPKLLIQFQNNGVVDDSQLPKDRFSAERLKGVDSTLKIQPAKLEDSAVYLCASSHTAVDRDYGYTFGSGTRLTVV.

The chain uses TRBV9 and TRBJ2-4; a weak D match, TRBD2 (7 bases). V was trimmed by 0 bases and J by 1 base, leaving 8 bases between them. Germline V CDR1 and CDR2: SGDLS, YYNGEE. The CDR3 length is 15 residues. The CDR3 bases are TGTGCCAGCAGCGTAGAGGGGGGGGCCAAAAACATTCAGTACTTC. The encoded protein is CASSVEGGAKNIQYF.

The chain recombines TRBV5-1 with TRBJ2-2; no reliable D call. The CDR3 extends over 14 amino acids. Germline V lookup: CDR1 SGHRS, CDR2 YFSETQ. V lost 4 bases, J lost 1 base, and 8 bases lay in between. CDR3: CASSASMNTGELFF. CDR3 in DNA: TGCGCCAGCAGCGCGTCGATGAACACCGGGGAGCTGTTTTTT.

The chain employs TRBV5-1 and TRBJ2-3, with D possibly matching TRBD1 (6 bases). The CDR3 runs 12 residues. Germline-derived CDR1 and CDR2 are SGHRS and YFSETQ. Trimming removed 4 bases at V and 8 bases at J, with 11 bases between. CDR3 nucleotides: TGCGCCAGCAGCCACAGGGACGGTACGCAGTATTTT. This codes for CASSHRDGTQYF. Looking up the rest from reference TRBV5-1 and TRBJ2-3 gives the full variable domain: KAGVTQTPRYLIKTRGQQVTLSCSPISGHRSVSWYQQTPGQGLQFLFEYFSETQRNKGNFPGRFSGRQFSNSRSEMNVSTLELGDSALYLCASSHRDGTQYFGPGTRLTVL.

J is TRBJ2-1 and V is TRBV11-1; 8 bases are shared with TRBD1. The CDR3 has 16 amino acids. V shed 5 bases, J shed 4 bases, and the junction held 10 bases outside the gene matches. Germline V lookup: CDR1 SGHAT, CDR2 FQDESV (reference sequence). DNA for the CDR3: TGTGCCAGCAGCCCTAGGACAGGGACGGTGTACAATGAGCAGTTCTTC. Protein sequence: CASSPRTGTVYNEQFF.

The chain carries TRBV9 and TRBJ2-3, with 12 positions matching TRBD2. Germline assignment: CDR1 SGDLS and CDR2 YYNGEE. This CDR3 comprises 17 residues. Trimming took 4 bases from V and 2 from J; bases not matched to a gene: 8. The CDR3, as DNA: TGTGCCAGCAGCTTCACCGGGACTAGCGGGTTCACAGATACGCAGTATTTT. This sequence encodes CASSFTGTSGFTDTQYF.

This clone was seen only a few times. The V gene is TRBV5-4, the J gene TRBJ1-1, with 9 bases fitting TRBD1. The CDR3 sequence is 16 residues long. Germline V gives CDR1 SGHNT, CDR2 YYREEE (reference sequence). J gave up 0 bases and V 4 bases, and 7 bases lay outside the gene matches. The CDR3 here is CASSHGQGNMNTEAFF. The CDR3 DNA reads TGTGCCAGCAGCCATGGACAGGGGAATATGAACACTGAAGCTTTCTTT.

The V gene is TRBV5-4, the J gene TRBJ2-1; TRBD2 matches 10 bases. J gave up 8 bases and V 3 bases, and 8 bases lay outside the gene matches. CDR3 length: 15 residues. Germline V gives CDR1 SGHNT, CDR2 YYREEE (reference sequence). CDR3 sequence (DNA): TGTGCCAGCAGCTCCCGAAAGGGGACTAGCGATGAGCAGTTCTTC. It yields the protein CASSSRKGTSDEQFF.

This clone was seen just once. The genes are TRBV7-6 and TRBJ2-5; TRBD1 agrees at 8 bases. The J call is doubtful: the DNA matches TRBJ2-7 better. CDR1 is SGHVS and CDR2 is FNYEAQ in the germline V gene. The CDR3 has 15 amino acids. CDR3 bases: TGTGCCAGCAGCCTCCGACAGGGGCCCTCCTACGAGCAGTACTTC. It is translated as CASSLRQGPSYEQYF.

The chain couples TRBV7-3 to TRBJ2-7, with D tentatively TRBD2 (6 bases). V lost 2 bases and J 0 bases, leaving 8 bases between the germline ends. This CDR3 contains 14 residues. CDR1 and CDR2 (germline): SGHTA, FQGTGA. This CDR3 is CASSLGGNSYEQYF. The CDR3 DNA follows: TGTGCCAGCAGCTTAGGGGGGAACTCCTACGAGCAGTACTTC.

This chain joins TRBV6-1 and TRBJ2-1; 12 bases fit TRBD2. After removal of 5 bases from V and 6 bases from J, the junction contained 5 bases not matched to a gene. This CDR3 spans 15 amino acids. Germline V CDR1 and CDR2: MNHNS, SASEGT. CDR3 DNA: TGTGCCAGCAGTTCTAGCGGGAGGGTACGCAATGAGCAGTTCTTC. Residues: CASSSSGRVRNEQFF.